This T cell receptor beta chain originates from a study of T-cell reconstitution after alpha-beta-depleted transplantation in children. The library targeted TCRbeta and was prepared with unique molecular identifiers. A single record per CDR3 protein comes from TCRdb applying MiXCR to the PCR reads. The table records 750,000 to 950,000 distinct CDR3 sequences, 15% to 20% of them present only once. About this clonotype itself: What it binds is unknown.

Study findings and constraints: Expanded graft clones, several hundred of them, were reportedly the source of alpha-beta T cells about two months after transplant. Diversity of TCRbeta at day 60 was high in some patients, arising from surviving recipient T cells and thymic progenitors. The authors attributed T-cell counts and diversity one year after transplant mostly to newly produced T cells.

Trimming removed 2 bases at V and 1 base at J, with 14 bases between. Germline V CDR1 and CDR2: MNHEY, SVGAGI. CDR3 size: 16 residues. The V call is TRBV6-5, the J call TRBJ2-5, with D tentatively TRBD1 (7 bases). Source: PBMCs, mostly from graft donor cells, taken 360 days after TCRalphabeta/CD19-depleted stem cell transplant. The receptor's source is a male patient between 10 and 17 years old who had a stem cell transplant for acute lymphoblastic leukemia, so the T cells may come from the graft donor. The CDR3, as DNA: TGTGCCAGCAGTTACGCGGCAGGGGGGTCCCAAGAGACCCAGTACTTC. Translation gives CASSYAAGGSQETQYF.